A selection of T cell receptor beta chains follows, all from one sample in a study of blood T cell repertoires in COVID-19. Generated by immunoSEQ multiplex PCR, the TCRdb table keeps only in-frame clones and is missing some. The repertoire holds over 250,000 clones, around 89% seen once, with around 0.99% in the top ten. The material sequenced was peripheral blood. The origin of the receptors is a woman between 40 and 50 years old who had recovered from COVID-19. Each CDR3 is given with its conserved first and last residue. The D gene is left open where the match is weak. Clone size, where shown, is once, few, many, or a class for clones that have expanded.

j_gene | abundance | v_gene | d_gene | CDR3aa | CDR3nt
TRBJ1-4 | . | TRBV30 | TRBD1 | CAWSDRVGEKLFF | TGTGCCTGGTCCGACAGGGTGGGTGAAAAACTGTTTTTT
TRBJ2-1 | . | TRBV4-3 | . | CASSQDPRGADEQFF | TGCGCCAGCAGCCAAGATCCCAGGGGGGCGGATGAGCAGTTCTTC
TRBJ2-6 | once | TRBV21-1 | . | CARIDRAGANVLTF | TGTGCCAGGATAGACAGGGCTGGGGCCAACGTCCTGACTTTC
TRBJ2-3 | once | TRBV24-1 | TRBD2 | CATSVWREGGTDTQYF | TGTGCCACCAGTGTCTGGCGGGAGGGTGGGACAGATACGCAGTATTTT
TRBJ1-2 | . | TRBV6-2/TRBV6-3 | TRBD1 | CASNPPGQGGYGYTF | TGTGCCAGCAACCCCCCGGGACAGGGCGGGTATGGCTACACCTTC
TRBJ2-1 | once | TRBV5-1 | . | CASRPGRGRDEQFF | TGCGCCAGCAGGCCAGGCAGGGGTCGGGATGAGCAGTTCTTC
TRBJ2-7 | . | TRBV5-1 | TRBD2 | CASSSPTSGHYEQYF | TGCGCCAGCAGCTCCCCGACTAGCGGGCACTACGAGCAGTACTTC
TRBJ1-1 | once | TRBV14 | . | CASSRRLAAGTEAFF | TGTGCCAGCAGCCGCCGGTTGGCCGCGGGCACTGAAGCTTTCTTT
TRBJ2-2 | . | TRBV19 | TRBD1 | CASGPQGVRTGELFF | TGTGCCAGTGGTCCCCAGGGGGTGCGGACCGGGGAGCTGTTTTTT
TRBJ2-6 | . | TRBV7-9 | TRBD1 | CASSWMTGVEANVLTF | TGTGCCAGCAGCTGGATGACAGGGGTAGAGGCCAACGTCCTGACTTTC
TRBJ2-1 | . | TRBV7-3 | TRBD2 | CASSLFGGSRTDNEQFF | TGTGCCAGCAGCTTATTTGGCGGGAGCCGCACGGACAATGAGCAGTTCTTC
TRBJ1-2 | . | TRBV14 | . | CASSQDGAYYGYTF | TGTGCCAGCAGCCAAGATGGGGCGTACTATGGCTACACCTTC
TRBJ1-1 | . | TRBV3-1/TRBV3-2 | . | CASSQGATEAFF | TGTGCCAGCAGCCAGGGGGCCACTGAAGCTTTCTTT
TRBJ2-7 | . | TRBV27 | TRBD2 | CASSFVRLASYEQYF | TGTGCCAGCAGTTTTGTTAGACTAGCGTCGTACGAGCAGTACTTC
TRBJ1-1 | . | TRBV7-2 | . | CASSDGGGTEAFF | TGTGCCAGCAGCGACGGGGGAGGCACTGAAGCTTTCTTT
TRBJ2-7 | once | TRBV9 | TRBD2 | CASGPSGSRYEQYF | TGTGCCAGCGGTCCTAGCGGGAGTCGGTACGAGCAGTACTTC
TRBJ2-7 | . | TRBV5-4 | TRBD1 | CASSLGTGHYEQYF | TGTGCCAGCAGCTTAGGGACAGGCCACTACGAGCAGTACTTC
TRBJ2-5 | . | TRBV4-2 | TRBD1 | CASSQRDRAGRETQYF | TGTGCCAGCAGCCAGCGGGACAGGGCGGGTAGAGAGACCCAGTACTTC